These T cell receptor beta chains were read from a single sample in a study of T-cell memory formation after mild COVID-19. Via MiXCR, TCRdb re-called the 5' RACE reads, giving one row per CDR3 protein. The data hold 450,000 or so distinct CDR3 sequences, with around 20% observed a single time. The material sequenced was PBMCs or a T cell subset sorted from them (not recorded which). The receptors originated from an adult woman who had mild COVID-19 (a few samples of this study predate the infection). Cell type and time point are not known. The CDR3 runs from the conserved cysteine through the conserved F or W. Each record gives: V gene, clone size, J gene, D gene, CDR3 protein, CDR3 DNA. A D gene is named only where the DNA matches it firmly. Size is omitted from some rows. Given values are once, few, many or a class for expanded clones.

>TRBV6-5|few|TRBJ2-4|TRBD1
CASRGQGPNIQYF
TGTGCCAGCAGGGGACAGGGCCCAAACATTCAGTACTTC
>TRBV7-8|-|TRBJ2-1|-
CASSLVSEQLF
TGTGCCAGCAGCTTAGTTAGTGAGCAGTTATTC
>TRBV18|-|TRBJ2-2|TRBD1
CASRTGMNTGELFF
TGTGCCAGCCGGACAGGGATGAACACCGGGGAGCTGTTTTTT
>TRBV9|few|TRBJ2-7|TRBD1
CASSVAGTGDEQYF
TGTGCCAGCAGCGTAGCGGGGACAGGGGATGAGCAGTACTTC
>TRBV12-3/TRBV12-4|many|TRBJ2-2|-
CASSPGVSTGELFF
TGTGCCAGCAGTCCAGGGGTGAGCACCGGGGAGCTGTTTTTT
>TRBV7-9|-|TRBJ2-1|-
CASSLMQGPYNEQFF
TGTGCCAGCAGCTTAATGCAGGGACCCTACAATGAGCAGTTCTTC
>TRBV10-2|few|TRBJ2-7|-
CASSESKLADSSYEQYF
TGCGCCAGCAGTGAGTCGAAGTTAGCGGACAGCTCCTACGAGCAGTACTTC
>TRBV12-3/TRBV12-4|few|TRBJ1-4|-
CASQSSLGGIEKLFF
TGTGCCAGCCAGTCATCACTAGGGGGTATTGAAAAACTGTTTTTT
>TRBV25-1|-|TRBJ1-2|-
CASRGRGRGMDGYTF
TGTGCCAGCAGGGGGAGAGGGAGGGGGATGGATGGCTACACCTTC
>TRBV4-3|-|TRBJ2-1|TRBD2
CASSQEGSGRYEQFF
TGCGCCAGCAGCCAAGAGGGTAGCGGGAGGTATGAGCAGTTCTTC
>TRBV7-2|few|TRBJ2-3|TRBD2
CASSLGLGGADTQYF
TGTGCCAGCAGCCTGGGACTAGGAGGGGCAGATACGCAGTATTTT
>TRBV6-1|-|TRBJ1-1|-
CASSEGYPNTEAFF
TGTGCCAGCAGTGAGGGGTACCCAAACACTGAAGCTTTCTTT
>TRBV9|once|TRBJ2-6|-
CASSGSLGANVLTF
TGTGCCAGCAGCGGGTCCCTGGGGGCCAACGTCCTGACTTTC
>TRBV3-1|many|TRBJ1-3|TRBD1
CASSLGQGTGNTIYF
TGTGCCAGCAGCCTCGGACAGGGGACTGGAAACACCATATATTTT
>TRBV12-3/TRBV12-4|-|TRBJ1-5|-
CASSLGVGLSQPQHF
TGTGCCAGCAGTTTAGGGGTGGGGTTAAGTCAGCCCCAGCATTTT
>TRBV5-1|-|TRBJ1-6|TRBD1
CASSFDRGQSPNSPLHF
TGCGCCAGCAGCTTCGACAGGGGACAATCCCCTAATTCACCCCTCCACTTT
>TRBV25-1|many|TRBJ2-7|-
CASSEGFRQGNYEQYF
TGTGCCAGCAGTGAAGGTTTTCGGCAGGGCAACTACGAGCAGTACTTC
>TRBV6-5|few|TRBJ1-1|-
CATQQRAGTEAFF
TGTGCCACCCAACAGCGGGCGGGCACTGAAGCTTTCTTT
>TRBV12-3/TRBV12-4|many|TRBJ1-5|-
CASSLLQGQPQHF
TGTGCCAGCAGTCTTCTCCAGGGTCAGCCCCAGCATTTT
>TRBV2|-|TRBJ2-7|TRBD1
CASSNGQGRGEQYF
TGTGCCAGCAGTAACGGACAGGGAAGAGGCGAGCAGTACTTC
>TRBV29-1|-|TRBJ1-2|-
CSVARTDYGYTF
TGCAGCGTTGCGAGGACAGATTATGGCTACACCTTC
>TRBV12-3/TRBV12-4|few|TRBJ1-4|-
CASSRTNEKLFF
TGTGCCAGCAGCCGTACTAATGAAAAACTGTTTTTT
>TRBV10-3|many|TRBJ1-6|-
CAIGPKNSPLHF
TGTGCCATTGGGCCAAAGAATTCACCCCTCCACTTT
>TRBV6-5|few|TRBJ1-3|-
CASSYGAGFAPGNTIYF
TGTGCCAGCAGTTACGGTGCAGGCTTTGCCCCTGGAAACACCATATATTTT
>TRBV5-1|few|TRBJ2-1|-
CASSLGIQWGDGNEQFF
TGCGCCAGCAGCTTGGGTATCCAGTGGGGGGACGGAAATGAGCAGTTCTTC
>TRBV5-1|-|TRBJ2-3|TRBD2
CASSLERGATDTQYF
TGCGCCAGCAGCTTGGAGCGGGGGGCTACAGATACGCAGTATTTT
>TRBV3-1|few|TRBJ2-3|-
CASSQSGTDTQYF
TGTGCCAGCAGCCAATCGGGGACAGATACGCAGTATTTT
>TRBV2|-|TRBJ2-2|-
CASSEGAWGRTGELFF
TGTGCCAGCAGTGAAGGGGCCTGGGGCCGCACCGGGGAGCTGTTTTTT
>TRBV7-3|many|TRBJ2-3|TRBD1
CASSLTAGQGEYF
TGTGCCAGCAGCTTAACGGCGGGACAGGGCGAGTATTTT
>TRBV7-8|-|TRBJ2-3|-
CASSLAPAGVTDTQYF
TGTGCCAGCAGCTTAGCGCCGGCAGGGGTTACAGATACGCAGTATTTT
>TRBV29-1|-|TRBJ2-7|-
CSVRTSRTYEQYF
TGCAGCGTTAGGACAAGTAGAACCTACGAGCAGTACTTC
>TRBV4-1|-|TRBJ2-3|TRBD2
CASSYGTSGLTDTQYF
TGCGCCAGCAGCTACGGGACTAGCGGACTCACAGATACGCAGTATTTT
>TRBV7-9|few|TRBJ2-7|-
CASSLSLRRYEQYF
TGTGCCAGCAGCTTAAGCCTTAGGCGCTACGAGCAGTACTTC
>TRBV27|-|TRBJ1-2|-
CASSMGGQAGYTF
TGTGCCAGCAGTATGGGGGGGCAGGCTGGCTACACCTTC
>TRBV5-1|-|TRBJ1-3|-
CASSLDVGGFGNTIYF
TGCGCCAGCAGCTTGGACGTCGGGGGTTTCGGAAACACCATATATTTT
>TRBV5-1|few|TRBJ2-7|-
CASSLHSSYEQYF
TGCGCCAGCAGCCTGCACAGCTCCTACGAGCAGTACTTC
>TRBV5-4|-|TRBJ1-2|TRBD1
CASSLPDRGTYGYTF
TGTGCCAGCAGCCTACCAGACAGGGGTACCTATGGCTACACCTTC
>TRBV19|few|TRBJ2-7|TRBD2
CASAWGTSGSSEQYF
TGTGCCAGCGCCTGGGGGACTAGCGGGAGTTCCGAGCAGTACTTC
>TRBV7-9|few|TRBJ2-1|-
CASSLSPEGANEQFF
TGTGCCAGCAGCTTATCCCCGGAAGGGGCCAATGAGCAGTTCTTC
>TRBV7-9|few|TRBJ1-4|-
CASSFSGTTNEKLFF
TGTGCCAGCAGCTTCAGCGGTACAACTAATGAAAAACTGTTTTTT
>TRBV29-1|-|TRBJ2-3|-
CSVWGPRGYTQYF
TGCAGCGTTTGGGGGCCGCGGGGTTATACGCAGTATTTT
>TRBV24-1|-|TRBJ2-4|-
CATSDPRSGPKNIQYF
TGTGCCACCAGTGATCCCAGATCTGGACCCAAAAACATTCAGTACTTC
>TRBV12-3/TRBV12-4|-|TRBJ1-2|-
CASSLARGDYGYTF
TGTGCCAGCAGTTTAGCGCGGGGGGACTATGGCTACACCTTC
>TRBV6-5|-|TRBJ1-2|-
CASSVRGHYGYTF
TGTGCCAGCAGTGTGCGTGGGCACTATGGCTACACCTTC
>TRBV5-6|-|TRBJ2-3|TRBD2
CASSLTAGEPTDTQYF
TGTGCCAGCAGCTTGACGGCGGGGGAGCCCACAGATACGCAGTATTTT
>TRBV7-9|few|TRBJ2-1|-
CASSLDRNNEQFF
TGTGCCAGCAGCTTAGATCGGAACAATGAGCAGTTCTTC
>TRBV2|-|TRBJ1-1|TRBD1
CASRDTPQGWAFF
TGTGCCAGCAGGGACACCCCACAGGGGTGGGCTTTCTTT
>TRBV24-1|-|TRBJ1-5|TRBD1
CATSDDRVQPQHF
TGTGCCACCAGTGACGACAGGGTCCAGCCCCAGCATTTT
>TRBV7-9|many|TRBJ1-2|-
CASSLDYYGYTF
TGTGCCAGCAGCTTAGACTACTATGGCTACACCTTC
>TRBV2|-|TRBJ1-5|-
CASRWVGGSNQPQHF
TGTGCCAGCAGATGGGTGGGCGGAAGCAATCAGCCCCAGCATTTT
>TRBV10-3|few|TRBJ1-1|-
CAISDRGGNTEAFF
TGTGCCATCAGTGATAGAGGAGGGAACACTGAAGCTTTCTTT
>TRBV7-9|few|TRBJ2-1|TRBD2
CASSPRGGSGGYNEQFF
TGTGCCAGCAGCCCTAGAGGGGGCAGCGGGGGGTACAATGAGCAGTTCTTC
>TRBV5-4|few|TRBJ1-1|-
CASSLDRNKAFF
TGTGCCAGCAGCTTGGATAGGAATAAGGCTTTCTTT
>TRBV7-9|-|TRBJ1-4|-
CASSSDLGQLNEKLFF
TGTGCCAGCAGCTCGGATCTAGGACAGTTAAATGAAAAACTGTTTTTT
>TRBV2|few|TRBJ2-7|TRBD1
CASKGTGGSYEQYF
TGTGCCAGCAAGGGGACAGGGGGTTCCTACGAGCAGTACTTC
>TRBV24-1|-|TRBJ1-5|TRBD1
CATSDGTANQPQHF
TGTGCCACCAGTGACGGGACAGCCAATCAGCCCCAGCATTTT
>TRBV20-1|few|TRBJ2-1|TRBD2
CSASMRLAGGIDEQFF
TGCAGTGCTAGTATGAGACTAGCGGGGGGGATCGATGAGCAGTTCTTC
>TRBV14|-|TRBJ2-1|TRBD2
CASSRGTSGLYNEQFF
TGTGCCAGCAGCCGAGGGACTAGCGGACTCTACAATGAGCAGTTCTTC
>TRBV5-5|-|TRBJ1-2|-
CASSLEYANPYGYTF
TGTGCCAGCAGCTTGGAGTATGCGAATCCGTATGGCTACACCTTC
>TRBV9|few|TRBJ2-2|-
CASSVAFSTGELFF
TGTGCCAGCAGCGTAGCTTTCAGCACCGGGGAGCTGTTTTTT